The 31 T cell receptor beta chains given below trace back to one sample, sequenced in a study. Tregs were sorted as CD4+CD25+CD127-/low cells. Using its own MiXCR run on the 5' RACE reads, TCRdb lists one record per CDR3 protein. The sample contains around 50,000 distinct CDR3 sequences, more than 25% of which appear only once. Sequenced sample: tumor-infiltrating Tregs sorted from the breast tumor. These receptors came from a female donor with breast cancer.

The CDR3 protein is CSARYRGLGRGTEAFF. The CDR3 DNA reads TGCAGTGCTAGATACAGGGGACTGGGAAGGGGCACTGAAGCTTTCTTT. The chain combines TRBV20-1 with TRBJ1-1; TRBD1 matches 7 bases. The CDR3 is 16 residues long. CDR1 and CDR2 from the germline V gene are DFQATT and SNEGSKA (reference sequence). Trimming at V came to 2 bases and at J to 4 bases, leaving 13 bases not matched to a gene.

The J gene is TRBJ2-5, the V gene TRBV5-1; TRBD2 matches at 9 bases. This CDR3 has 16 amino acids. Germline assignment: CDR1 SGHRS and CDR2 YFSETQ. The V segment lost 4 bases and the J segment 2 bases; nucleotides outside the gene matches: 9. CDR3 sequence reads: CASSLNLAGRQETQYF. Written as DNA, the CDR3 is TGCGCCAGCAGCCTCAACCTAGCGGGAAGACAAGAGACCCAGTACTTC.

This clonotype has more than one count but fewer than ten. The genes are TRBV5-1 and TRBJ2-2; 11 bases are shared with TRBD2. The CDR3 contains 16 residues. The germline V gene has CDR1 SGHRS and CDR2 YFSETQ. Trimming took 9 bases from V and 1 from J; bases not matched to a gene: 8. In nucleotides, the CDR3 is TGCGCCACCCACCTCGGACTAGCGGGGAACACCGGGGAGCTGTTTTTT. This gives the protein CATHLGLAGNTGELFF.

The V and J genes are TRBV7-2 and TRBJ1-2; TRBD1 is a possible D gene (6 bases). The germline gives CDR1 SGHTA, CDR2 FQGNSA. Trimming stripped 5 bases from V and 6 bases from J, with 13 bases between. CDR3 length: 13 amino acids. CDR3 DNA: TGTGCCAGCAGCCGATATACAGGGAATGGCTACACCTTC. This sequence encodes CASSRYTGNGYTF.

This clonotype was detected many times. The V and J genes are TRBV6-5 and TRBJ2-2; D uncertain. CDR1 is MNHEY and CDR2 is SVGAGI in the germline V gene. The CDR3 is 15 amino acids. Trimming shortened V by 3 bases and J by 0 bases, and 8 bases separated the two germline ends. CDR3 sequence: CASSYTRANTGELFF. In DNA form, the CDR3 reads TGTGCCAGCAGTTATACCCGAGCGAACACCGGGGAGCTGTTTTTT.

This clonotype was seen a handful of times. The V gene is TRBV7-9, the J gene TRBJ2-3; the match to TRBD2 covers 10 bases. Per germline, CDR1 SEHNR and CDR2 FQNEAQ (reference sequence). Unmatched junction bases numbered 18, after V lost 5 bases and J lost 10 bases. There are 17 residues in the CDR3. The CDR3 loop is CASSPPETRLAGASQYF. The CDR3 DNA reads TGTGCCAGCAGCCCACCCGAAACCCGGCTAGCGGGAGCCTCGCAGTATTTT.

J is TRBJ1-2 and V is TRBV19; D gene ambiguous. The CDR3 has 11 amino acids. Trimming shortened V by 10 bases and J by 8 bases, and 14 bases separated the two germline ends. From germline, CDR1 is LNHDA and CDR2 SQIVND (reference sequence). The DNA for the CDR3 is TGTGCCACCCCGCGGGCGCCGGGCTACACCTTC. Translating gives CATPRAPGYTF.

V gene TRBV5-1 combines with J gene TRBJ2-7, with D possibly being TRBD2 (5 bases). Trimming shortened V by 4 bases and J by 2 bases, and 13 bases separated the two germline ends. Germline-derived CDR1 and CDR2 are SGHRS and YFSETQ. The CDR3 is made up of 14 amino acids. The CDR3 loop reads CASSASGPTYEQYF. The CDR3 DNA reads TGCGCCAGCAGCGCCAGCGGACCCACCTACGAGCAGTACTTC.

In its sample, this clonotype was seen many times. The chain links TRBV6-5 to TRBJ2-5; a weak D match, TRBD2 (5 bases). Trimming removed 1 base at V and 2 bases at J, with 11 bases between. Germline CDR1 reads MNHEY; CDR2 reads SVGAGI. The CDR3 is made up of 15 amino acids. CDR3 protein: CASSYYGSGQETQYF. CDR3 coding DNA: TGTGCCAGCAGTTACTACGGGTCGGGGCAAGAGACCCAGTACTTC.

V is TRBV5-1 and J is TRBJ2-2; TRBD1 matches 7 bases. V shed 4 bases and J 4 bases; nucleotides not matched to a gene: 4. CDR3 length: 14 amino acids. The V gene's germline CDR1 is SGHRS and CDR2 YFSETQ. The DNA of the CDR3 is TGCGCCAGCAGCCTACAGGGGCGCACCGGGGAGCTGTTTTTT. Its translation is CASSLQGRTGELFF.

Concerning this clonotype itself: A clone one base away is much larger, so this may be a read error. The genes are TRBV5-1 and TRBJ2-3; TRBD2 aligns across 8 bases. Germline V gene data show CDR1 as SGHRS and CDR2 as YFSETQ. The CDR3 length is 15 residues. Here the CDR3 DNA reads TGCGCCAGCAGCTTGGGGCTAGCGGGCCCAGATACGCGGTATTTT. Translating gives CASSLGLAGPDTRYF.

A few counts support this clonotype. Here the CDR3 DNA reads TGTGCCAGCAGCTTAAGGCAGGGAATATGGGATGAGCAGTTCTTC. Translation gives CASSLRQGIWDEQFF. The V and J genes are TRBV7-3 and TRBJ2-1; D might be TRBD1 (5 bases). CDR3 size: 15 residues. CDR1 is SGHTA and CDR2 is FQGTGA in the germline V gene. Trimming took off 1 base at V and 8 bases at J, with 15 bases between the two ends.

Of note for this clonotype: A read error may produce the germline difference seen at one junction end. The V gene is TRBV20-1, the J gene TRBJ2-1; a weak D match, TRBD2 (6 bases). The germline V gene encodes CDR1 DFQATT and CDR2 SNEGSKA (reference sequence). The CDR3 loop spans 14 amino acids. The CDR3 reads CCARASAGYNEQFF. DNA for the CDR3: TGCTGTGCTAGAGCTAGCGCGGGCTACAATGAGCAGTTCTTC.

This chain uses TRBV20-1 with TRBJ1-6, with D possibly matching TRBD1 (5 bases). V was cut by 2 bases and J by 1 base, with 21 bases left in between. The CDR3 loop spans 19 amino acids. Per germline, CDR1 DFQATT and CDR2 SNEGSKA (reference sequence). The CDR3 bases are TGCAGTGCTAGACGGGTCGGGTCAGGGAGGCTTTCCTATAATTCACCCCTCCACTTT. Translation gives CSARRVGSGRLSYNSPLHF.

J is TRBJ1-6 and V is TRBV4-1; maybe TRBD1 (5 bases). In germline, CDR1 is MGHRA, CDR2 YSYEKL. V was shortened by 1 base and J by 7 bases, with 17 bases between the two germline ends. The CDR3 runs 17 residues. The DNA for the CDR3 is TGCGCCAGCAGCCAAGCCCGTGTAGGGGAGCAGAATTCACCCCTCCACTTT. Amino acids: CASSQARVGEQNSPLHF.

The chain couples TRBV24-1 to TRBJ2-3, with TRBD1 as a possible D gene (7 bases). V dropped 6 bases and J dropped 3 bases, with 15 bases sitting between them. The CDR3 loop spans 15 amino acids. Germline lookup yields CDR1 KGHDR and CDR2 SFDVKD. This chain's CDR3 is CATSPRGVGTDTQYF. In nucleotides, the CDR3 is TGTGCCACCAGTCCCAGGGGGGTTGGGACAGATACGCAGTATTTT.

The table lists this clonotype with many counts. The chain couples TRBV12-3 or TRBV12-4 to TRBJ2-1, with 10 positions matching TRBD2. V was clipped by 4 bases and J by 7 bases; unmatched bases: 13. CDR3 size: 17 residues. In DNA, the CDR3 is TGTGCCAGCAGTTCCCGGGGGCTAGCGGGAGACAGTAATGAGCAGTTCTTC. This sequence encodes CASSSRGLAGDSNEQFF.

V is TRBV7-2 and J is TRBJ1-6; D gene ambiguous. The CDR3 contains 15 residues. Germline-derived CDR1 and CDR2 are SGHTA and FQGNSA. Trimming pared 1 base from V and 10 bases from J, leaving 14 bases between. CDR3 in DNA: TGTGCCAGCAGCTTAGACACCGGGTTGAGATCACCCCTCCACTTT. Its translation: CASSLDTGLRSPLHF.

The genes are TRBV12-3 or TRBV12-4 and TRBJ2-1; D may correspond to TRBD1 or TRBD2 (5 bases each). V gave up 6 bases and J gave up 0 bases, with 21 bases separating them. The CDR3 totals 18 residues. CDR3 nucleotides: TGTGCCAGCAGCGTCGGGGCAGGGCTCTCGGTCTCCTACAATGAGCAGTTCTTC. This codes for CASSVGAGLSVSYNEQFF.

This clonotype has at least ten counts. This chain connects TRBV7-3 to TRBJ2-1, with TRBD2 identical over 8 bases. Per germline, CDR1 SGHTA and CDR2 FQGTGA. The length of the CDR3 is 14 residues. The trim removed 5 bases at V and 12 bases at J, leaving 12 bases unmatched. The CDR3 sequence: CASSLTSGGAWQFF. CDR3 sequence (DNA): TGTGCCAGCAGCCTCACTAGCGGAGGGGCCTGGCAGTTCTTC.

J is TRBJ2-2 and V is TRBV5-1; 7 positions agree with TRBD2. The CDR3 covers 17 residues. The germline V gene encodes CDR1 SGHRS and CDR2 YFSETQ. The V segment lost 0 bases and the J segment 2 bases; nucleotides outside the gene matches: 7. CDR3 sequence reads: CASSLVTSGKNTGELFF. CDR3 coding DNA: TGCGCCAGCAGCTTGGTAACCAGCGGGAAAAACACCGGGGAGCTGTTTTTT.

This chain joins TRBV4-1 and TRBJ2-3; TRBD1 matches at 7 bases. The J segment lost 2 bases and the V segment lost 3 bases, leaving 11 bases of the junction unmatched. Germline CDR1 MGHRA, CDR2 YSYEKL. This CDR3 contains 17 residues. The CDR3 is CASSQSPTGFDTDTQYF. CDR3 nucleotide sequence: TGCGCCAGCAGCCAGTCCCCGACAGGGTTTGACACAGATACGCAGTATTTT.

This clonotype has a handful of counts. The rearrangement joins TRBV2 to TRBJ1-2; D unresolved. V dropped 3 bases and J dropped 8 bases, with 13 bases sitting between them. Germline V gene data show CDR1 as SNHLY and CDR2 as FYNNEI. The CDR3 runs 13 residues. The CDR3 region has the DNA TGTGCCAGCAGTGACCTTCTCGAGAGCGGCTACACCTTC. This sequence encodes CASSDLLESGYTF.

The CDR3, as DNA: TGTGCCAGCAGCTTAGACAGAAGCACAGATACGCAGTATTTT. Its translation is CASSLDRSTDTQYF. The gene calls are TRBV7-3 and TRBJ2-3, with D perhaps matching TRBD1 (5 bases). Germline V gives CDR1 SGHTA, CDR2 FQGTGA. V was shortened by 2 bases and J by 0 bases, with 6 bases between the two germline ends. The CDR3 has 14 amino acids.

This clonotype was detected ten times or more. The chain recombines TRBV4-1 with TRBJ2-7; 10 bases align to TRBD1. CDR1 MGHRA and CDR2 YSYEKL come from the germline V gene. There are 14 residues in the CDR3. The V segment lost 5 bases and the J segment 3 bases; nucleotides outside the gene matches: 4. DNA of the CDR3: TGCGCCAGCAGCAAGACAGGGGGCATCTACGAGCAGTACTTC. This encodes CASSKTGGIYEQYF.

This sequence joins TRBV5-1 and TRBJ2-3; TRBD2 might be the D (5 bases). CDR1 is SGHRS and CDR2 is YFSETQ in the germline V gene. The CDR3 loop spans 14 amino acids. Trimming pared 0 bases from V and 6 bases from J, leaving 11 bases between. CDR3 coding DNA: TGCGCCAGCAGCTTGGCGATGGTAGCGGATACGCAGTATTTT. Its protein product is CASSLAMVADTQYF.

This clonotype was counted a single time. One end of the junction fails to match germline, which may point to a read error. The chain uses TRBV7-8 and TRBJ2-7, with D possibly called TRBD1 or TRBD2 (5 bases each). Germline V gene lookup returns CDR1 SGHVS and CDR2 FQNEAQ. This CDR3 spans 15 amino acids. The DNA of the CDR3 is TGTGCCAGCAGCTCCAAAGGAGCCGGGACCTCGGGGCAGAACTTC. It specifies CASSSKGAGTSGQNF.

This clonotype came up many times. The chain recombines TRBV7-2 with TRBJ1-2; D is ambiguous. The CDR3 is 12 amino acids. CDR1 is SGHTA, CDR2 FQGNSA, per germline. Trimming cost V 2 bases and J 4 bases, with 5 bases left between them. CDR3 in DNA: TGTGCCAGCAGCTTAAAGTTCTATGGCTACACCTTC. This gives the protein CASSLKFYGYTF.

This clonotype was observed many times. The chain carries TRBV5-1 and TRBJ2-5; D may be TRBD2 (5 bases). The germline CDR1 and CDR2 sequences are SGHRS and YFSETQ. Deletions cut 3 bases from V and 3 bases from J, with 18 bases between. The CDR3 is 16 residues long. CDR3 nucleotide sequence: TGCGCCAGCAGCTCCGGACTGTCCCCCACCGAAGAGACCCAGTACTTC. Protein product: CASSSGLSPTEETQYF. The whole variable domain, filled in from reference TRBV5-1 and TRBJ2-5, reads KAGVTQTPRYLIKTRGQQVTLSCSPISGHRSVSWYQQTPGQGLQFLFEYFSETQRNKGNFPGRFSGRQFSNSRSEMNVSTLELGDSALYLCASSSGLSPTEETQYFGPGTRLLVL.

This clonotype was counted a single time. The junction and the germline gene differ at one end; a read error may be behind it. V gene TRBV18 combines with J gene TRBJ2-7, with D hard to call. The germline V gene encodes CDR1 KGHSH and CDR2 LQKENI. This CDR3 region has 13 residues. CDR3 in DNA: TGTGCCAGCCGAAAGACCGACTCCGACGAGCAGTACTTC. Protein sequence: CASRKTDSDEQYF.

This clonotype was recorded a few times. The chain combines TRBV5-8 with TRBJ2-5; D tentatively fits TRBD1 or TRBD2 (5 bases each). With 5 bases removed from V and 2 bases from J, the gap between germline ends came to 16 bases. Germline CDR1 is SGHTS and CDR2 is YDEGEE. There are 15 residues in the CDR3. CDR3 bases: TGTGCCAGCAGTTTTGGGACGCAGACACAAGAGACCCAGTACTTC. This encodes CASSFGTQTQETQYF.